Listed below are T cell receptor beta chains from one sample, sequenced in a study of blood T cell repertoires in COVID-19. Measured with immunoSEQ multiplex PCR; TCRdb has only the in-frame clones, and not every one. The sample has 250,000 to 350,000 clones, roughly 82% seen once. Sequencing was performed on peripheral blood. These receptors all stem from a woman aged 45-60 years with acute or convalescent COVID-19. CDR3s include the opening cysteine and the closing phenylalanine or tryptophan. Fields, in order: J gene, clone size, V gene, CDR3 length, D gene, CDR3 DNA, CDR3 protein. D genes are given only for firm matches. For some rows the clone size is stated as once, few or many, or as a class when expanded; others skip it.

>TRBJ1-1|.|TRBV18|17|.
TGTGCCAGCTCACCTTTTATGACCGATGGGGGGAGGACTGAAGCTTTCTTT
CASSPFMTDGGRTEAFF
>TRBJ2-7|.|TRBV21-1|15|.
TGTGCCAGCACACAAACAGGACGACCATCCTACGAGCAGTACTTC
CASTQTGRPSYEQYF
>TRBJ2-5|few|TRBV7-6|16|TRBD2
TGTGCCAGCAGCTTAGTATATAGCGGGGTAGGAGAGACCCAGTACTTC
CASSLVYSGVGETQYF
>TRBJ2-3|.|TRBV7-9|11|.
TGTGCCAGCAGCTCCTTTAATACGCAGTATTTT
CASSSFNTQYF
>TRBJ2-5|.|TRBV11-3|15|TRBD1
TGTGCCAGCAGCTCCGGGACAGGGGTTGGTGAGACCCAGTACTTC
CASSSGTGVGETQYF
>TRBJ2-7|.|TRBV16|16|TRBD1
TGTGCCAGCAGCCAAGGGACAGGGGGCATCTCCTACGAGCAGTACTTC
CASSQGTGGISYEQYF
>TRBJ1-2|.|TRBV27|14|.
TGTGCCAGCAGTTCCTGGGCAGGTGGTAATGGCTACACCTTC
CASSSWAGGNGYTF
>TRBJ2-1|.|TRBV7-8|18|TRBD2
TGTGCCAGCAGCTGGGGACTAGCGGGAGGTTTATCCTACAATGAGCAGTTCTTC
CASSWGLAGGLSYNEQFF
>TRBJ2-3|.|TRBV5-1|14|TRBD1
TGCGCCAGCAGCTTGTACAGGGGATCAGATACGCAGTATTTT
CASSLYRGSDTQYF
>TRBJ1-4|.|TRBV12-3/TRBV12-4|13|.
TGTGCCAGCAGTTTAGAGGAAGGCGGCAAACTGTTTTTT
CASSLEEGGKLFF
>TRBJ2-1|.|TRBV7-3|17|.
TGTGCCAGCAGCTTAATAGGCGGGACTGACTCCTACAATGAGCAGTTCTTC
CASSLIGGTDSYNEQFF
>TRBJ2-3|.|TRBV2|15|TRBD2
TGTGCCAGCACCCCCGGGGCTAGCGGAGCCGATACGCAGTATTTT
CASTPGASGADTQYF
>TRBJ2-2|.|TRBV24-1|14|.
TGTGCCACCAGATCCCACACTAGCACCGGGGAGCTGTTTTTT
CATRSHTSTGELFF
>TRBJ1-6|.|TRBV5-4|16|TRBD1
TGTGCCAGCGGACGGACAGGGGGCTCCTATAATTCACCCCTCCACTTT
CASGRTGGSYNSPLHF
>TRBJ2-6|.|TRBV6-1|17|TRBD2
TGTGCCAGCAGTGATGCGGGGGTTGACTCTGGGGCCAACGTCCTGACTTTC
CASSDAGVDSGANVLTF
>TRBJ2-1|.|TRBV29-1|15|TRBD2
TGCAGCGCCACCCCGGGACTAGCGGGAGAGGGTGAGCAGTTCTTC
CSATPGLAGEGEQFF
>TRBJ2-7|.|TRBV5-1|13|TRBD2
TGCGCCAGCAGCCTAGCGGGAAACTACGAGCAGTACTTC
CASSLAGNYEQYF
>TRBJ1-2|.|TRBV29-1|13|TRBD1
TGCAGCGCCAACAGGGGTTTTGAGTCTGGCTACACCTTC
CSANRGFESGYTF
>TRBJ1-2|.|TRBV5-1|18|TRBD1
TGCGCCAGCAGCTCAGGGCAATCCTTACAGGGGGCCGCGAGTGGCTACACCTTC
CASSSGQSLQGAASGYTF
>TRBJ1-2|.|TRBV7-3|13|.
TGTGCCAGCAGCTTAGGAGTTAACTATGGCTACACCTTC
CASSLGVNYGYTF
>TRBJ2-7|.|TRBV18|13|.
TGTGCCAGCTCACCACTTGGACAGTTCGAGCAGTACTTC
CASSPLGQFEQYF
>TRBJ2-7|.|TRBV11-3|15|TRBD2
TGTGCCAGCAGCACCGGGACTAGCGGGAGCGACGAGCAGTACTTC
CASSTGTSGSDEQYF
>TRBJ2-3|.|TRBV28|13|.
TGTGCCAGCAGGCCTAGGGGGGGGGATACGCAGTATTTT
CASRPRGGDTQYF
>TRBJ1-2|.|TRBV27|15|TRBD1
TGTGCCAGCAGTTTATCGGGGGGACAGGGCTATGGCTACACCTTC
CASSLSGGQGYGYTF
>TRBJ1-6|.|TRBV6-5|15|.
TGTGCCACCAGCCCCAGGCAGGGGATGAATTCACCCCTCCACTTT
CATSPRQGMNSPLHF
>TRBJ1-1|.|TRBV5-1|15|.
TGCGCCAGCAGCATTCCGACAGGAAGGAACACTGAAGCTTTCTTT
CASSIPTGRNTEAFF